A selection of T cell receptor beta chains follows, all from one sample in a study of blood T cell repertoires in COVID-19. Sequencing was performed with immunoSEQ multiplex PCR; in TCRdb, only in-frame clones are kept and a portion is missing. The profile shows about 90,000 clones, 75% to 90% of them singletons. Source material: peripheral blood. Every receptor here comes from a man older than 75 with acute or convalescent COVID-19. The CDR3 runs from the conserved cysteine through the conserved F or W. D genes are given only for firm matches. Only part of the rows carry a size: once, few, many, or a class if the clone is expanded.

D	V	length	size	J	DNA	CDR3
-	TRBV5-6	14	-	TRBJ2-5	TGTGCCAGCAGCTTTTACCAGCTAGAAGAGACCCAGTACTTC	CASSFYQLEETQYF
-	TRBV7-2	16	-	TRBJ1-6	TGTGCCAGCAGGCTTACAGGAAACTCCTATAATTCACCCCTCCACTTT	CASRLTGNSYNSPLHF
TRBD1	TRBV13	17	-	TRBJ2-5	TGTGCCAGCAGCTTAGGATATGACAGGGGGCGTCTAGAGACCCAGTACTTC	CASSLGYDRGRLETQYF
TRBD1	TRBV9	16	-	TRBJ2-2	TGTGCCAGCAGCCTAGGGACAGGGTTGAACACCGGGGAGCTGTTTTTT	CASSLGTGLNTGELFF
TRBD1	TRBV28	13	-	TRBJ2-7	TGTGCCAGCAGTACAGGGGACCCCTACGAGCAGTACTTC	CASSTGDPYEQYF
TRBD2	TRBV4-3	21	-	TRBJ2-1	TGCGCCAGCAGCCAAGGACCGTCGGGGACTAGCGGGAGGTTTACCTACAATGAGCAGTTCTTC	CASSQGPSGTSGRFTYNEQFF
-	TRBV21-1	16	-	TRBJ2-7	TGTGCCAGCAGCAGACCTACTTGCGGGAGTTTGTGCGAGCAGTACTTC	CASSRPTCGSLCEQYF
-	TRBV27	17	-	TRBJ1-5	TGTGCCAGCAGTTTACGGGCCGGGGGGAATAGCAATCAGCCCCAGCATTTT	CASSLRAGGNSNQPQHF
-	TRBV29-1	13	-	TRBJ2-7	TGCAGCGTTGGGCAGAAAGACAGCTACGAGCAGTACTTC	CSVGQKDSYEQYF
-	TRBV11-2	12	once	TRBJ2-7	TGTGCCAGCAGCCCCCGGGTGAGCGAGCAGTACTTC	CASSPRVSEQYF
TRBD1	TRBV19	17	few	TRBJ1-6	TGTGCCAGTAGTATCCTACAGGGGGGCACCTATAATTCACCCCTCCACTTT	CASSILQGGTYNSPLHF
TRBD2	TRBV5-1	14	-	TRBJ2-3	TGCGCCAGCAAACTAGCGGGAGGCACAGATACGCAGTATTTT	CASKLAGGTDTQYF
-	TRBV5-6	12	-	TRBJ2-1	TGTGCCAGCAGGGAGTTTGGCAATGAGCAGTTCTTC	CASREFGNEQFF
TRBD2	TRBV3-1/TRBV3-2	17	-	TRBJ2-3	TGTGCCAGCAGCCAAGCGGCTAGCGGGGGTGACACAGATACGCAGTATTTT	CASSQAASGGDTDTQYF
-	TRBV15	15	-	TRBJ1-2	TGTGCCACCAGCAGAGATTATGGGTTACAGGATGGCTACACCTTC	CATSRDYGLQDGYTF